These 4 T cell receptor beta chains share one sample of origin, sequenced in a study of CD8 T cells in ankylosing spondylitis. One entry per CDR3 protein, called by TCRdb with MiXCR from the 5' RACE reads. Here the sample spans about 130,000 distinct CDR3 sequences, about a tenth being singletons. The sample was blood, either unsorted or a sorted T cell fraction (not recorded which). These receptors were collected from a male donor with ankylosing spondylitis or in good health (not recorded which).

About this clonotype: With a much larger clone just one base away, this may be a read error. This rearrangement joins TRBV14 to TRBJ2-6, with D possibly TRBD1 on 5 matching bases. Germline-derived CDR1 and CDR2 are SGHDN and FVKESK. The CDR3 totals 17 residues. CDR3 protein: CASSLQARASGANGLTF. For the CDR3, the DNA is TGTGCCAGCAGCCTCCAAGCCAGGGCTTCTGGGGCCAACGGCCTGACTTTC.

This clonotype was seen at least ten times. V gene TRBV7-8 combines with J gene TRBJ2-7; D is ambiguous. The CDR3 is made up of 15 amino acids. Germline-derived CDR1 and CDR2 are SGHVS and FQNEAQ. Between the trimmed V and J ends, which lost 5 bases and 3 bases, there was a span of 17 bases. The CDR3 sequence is CASSPFLSSVYEQYF. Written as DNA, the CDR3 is TGTGCCAGCAGCCCCTTCCTATCGTCGGTCTACGAGCAGTACTTC.

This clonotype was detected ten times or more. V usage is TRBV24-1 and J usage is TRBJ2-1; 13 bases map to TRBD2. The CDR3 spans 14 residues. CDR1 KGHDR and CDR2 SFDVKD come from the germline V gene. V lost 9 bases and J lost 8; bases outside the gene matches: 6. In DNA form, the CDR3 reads TGTGCCACCTCGGGACTAGCGGGATTCGATGAGCAGTTCTTC. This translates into CATSGLAGFDEQFF.

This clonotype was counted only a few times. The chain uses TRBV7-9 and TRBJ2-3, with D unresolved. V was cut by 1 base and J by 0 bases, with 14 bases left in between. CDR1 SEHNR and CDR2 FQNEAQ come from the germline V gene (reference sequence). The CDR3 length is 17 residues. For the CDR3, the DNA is TGTGCCAGCAGCTTAGGGGTCGGAGAACTTAGCACAGATACGCAGTATTTT. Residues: CASSLGVGELSTDTQYF.